These T cell receptor beta chains were read from a single sample in a study of regulatory T cells in long-lasting Graves disease. TCRdb redid the calling of the multiplex PCR reads with MiXCR, one entry per CDR3 protein. The sample carries 500,000 or so distinct CDR3 sequences, about 16% recorded once. These sequences were also reported in another study, on T cells in Graves' hyperthyroidism and ophthalmopathy.

The sample in question was peripheral blood mononuclear cells (PBMCs), obtained at new diagnosis, from a patient treated with antithyroid drugs. The receptors here all came from a man between 40 and 49 years old with Graves disease. CDR3s leave out the opening cysteine and the closing phenylalanine or tryptophan. The order of the fields is clone size, V gene, CDR3 protein. For some rows the clone size is stated as once, few or many, or as a class when expanded; others skip it.

few | TRBV2 | ASSNRVPNQPQH
many | TRBV27 | ASSLLSSYEQY
many | TRBV9 | ASSPSSLGTSTDTQY
many | TRBV20-1 | SARDRLAGFTGELF
many | TRBV20-1 | SARVTSGRNEQF
few | TRBV28 | ASSKGVPEF
- | TRBV27 | ATSEAGTQY
- | TRBV15 | ATSRVNGPPYGYT
- | TRBV7-9 | ASSLALRENLGGYT
many | TRBV7-9 | ASSAGQGTSEWTEAF
many | TRBV28 | ASSLWPSGDYEQY